Following are 17 T cell receptor beta chains from one sample sequenced in a study of cytomegalovirus exposure and HLA in healthy donors. PCR amplification relied on 60 Vbeta primers (plus 13 Jbeta primers). Profiling relied on immunoSEQ multiplex PCR, and the TCRdb table lists in-frame clones only, not all of them. The sample consists of roughly 150,000 clones, roughly 70% of them appearing once. Material for sequencing was PBMCs. The receptors derive from a human donor in good health.

The V and J genes are TRBV5-4 and TRBJ2-5, with TRBD1 matching 8 bases. The ends lost 8 bases at V and 5 bases at J; junction bases unmatched: 5. CDR1 SGHNT and CDR2 YYREEE come from the germline V gene (reference sequence). The CDR3 sequence is 12 residues long. The CDR3 nucleotides are TGTGCCAGTACAGGGGGGACGGAGACCCAGTACTTC. This translates into CASTGGTETQYF. The full variable domain, completed using reference TRBV5-4 and TRBJ2-5, is ETGVTQSPTHLIKTRGQQVTLRCSSQSGHNTVSWYQQALGQGPQFIFQYYREEENGRGNFPPRFSGLQFPNYSSELNVNALELDDSALYLCASTGGTETQYFGPGTRLLVL.

The CDR3 coding sequence is TGTGCCAGCAGCGTAGCCCTAGCGAGTGAGCAGTTCTTC. It yields the protein CASSVALASEQFF. This chain links TRBV9 with TRBJ2-1, with D maybe TRBD2 (6 bases). Trimming cost V 0 bases and J 9 bases, with 10 bases left between them. The CDR3 runs 13 residues. CDR1 is SGDLS, CDR2 YYNGEE, per germline. The variable domain in full, completed from reference TRBV9 and TRBJ2-1, reads DSGVTQTPKHLITATGQRVTLRCSPRSGDLSVYWYQQSLDQGLQFLIQYYNGEERAKGNILERFSAQQFPDLHSELNLSSLELGDSALYFCASSVALASEQFFGPGTRLTVL.

This chain links TRBV4-3 with TRBJ1-5, with TRBD1 as a possible D gene (6 bases). V gave up 6 bases and J gave up 6 bases, with 15 bases separating them. Germline assignment: CDR1 LGHNA and CDR2 YSLEER. The CDR3 extends over 14 amino acids. Here the CDR3 reads CASSPTGWGQPQHF. The CDR3, as DNA: TGCGCCAGCAGTCCCACAGGGTGGGGTCAGCCCCAGCATTTT.

This chain uses TRBV7-9 with TRBJ1-1; tentatively, D is TRBD1 (6 bases). V was pared by 7 bases and J by 5 bases, with 17 bases between. This CDR3 is 14 amino acids long. CDR1 SEHNR and CDR2 FQNEAQ come from the germline V gene (reference sequence). Written as DNA, the CDR3 is TGTGCCAGCACCCAAGGGGGGGTGGAGACTGAAGCTTTCTTT. Its translation: CASTQGGVETEAFF.

The chain combines TRBV19 with TRBJ2-5; TRBD2 aligns across 8 bases. With V trimmed by 4 bases and J by 4 bases, 2 bases remained unmatched. This CDR3 is built from 13 residues. In germline, CDR1 is LNHDA, CDR2 SQIVND (reference sequence). CDR3 region: CASSRTSLETQYF. CDR3 coding DNA: TGTGCCAGTAGTAGGACTAGCCTAGAGACCCAGTACTTC.

This chain connects TRBV6-7 to TRBJ2-2; no clear D gene. TRBV6-7 is labeled an ORF, and its function is uncertain. Trimming took off 11 bases at V and 4 bases at J, with 23 bases between the two ends. The CDR3 contains 16 residues. Written as DNA, the CDR3 is TGTGCCCGGTTCCCCCGATCTAGAATGGCCACCGGGGAGCTGTTTTTT. This encodes CARFPRSRMATGELFF.

This chain joins TRBV28 and TRBJ2-5; D possibly corresponds to TRBD1 (6 bases). Trimming removed 6 bases from V and 4 bases from J, with 18 bases in between. CDR3 length equals 15 residues. Germline-derived CDR1 and CDR2 are MDHEN and SYDVKM. The CDR3 is CASSRDPGQLETQYF. The DNA of the CDR3 is TGTGCCAGCAGCCGAGATCCGGGACAACTAGAGACCCAGTACTTC.

This chain connects TRBV2 to TRBJ2-7, with D tentatively TRBD1 (5 bases). The CDR3 extends over 14 amino acids. Germline CDR1 and CDR2: SNHLY and FYNNEI. Trimming cost V 3 bases and J 1 base, with 10 bases left between them. CDR3 nucleotides: TGTGCCAGCAGTGATGGGCAGGGATCCTACGAGCAGTACTTC. This gives the protein CASSDGQGSYEQYF.

This chain uses TRBV10-2 with TRBJ2-7; D is possibly TRBD2 (6 bases). The V gene lost 4 bases and the J gene lost 4 bases, with 14 bases spanning the gap. This CDR3 contains 14 residues. Germline CDR1 reads WSHSY; CDR2 reads SAAADI. CDR3 sequence (DNA): TGCGCCAGCAGTGGACGGGGGTGGGGGTACGAGCAGTACTTC. The encoded protein is CASSGRGWGYEQYF.

The DNA of the CDR3 is TGCGCCAGCAGCCAACCGACTAGCGGGAGTTCAGAGCAGTACTTC. This gives the protein CASSQPTSGSSEQYF. This rearrangement joins TRBV4-1 to TRBJ2-7, with 12 bases that match TRBD2. This CDR3 region has 15 residues. V lost 2 bases, J lost 7 bases, and 6 bases stayed unmatched. The germline gives CDR1 MGHRA, CDR2 YSYEKL.

Details on this clone: The junction shows a germline mismatch at one end, possibly a read error. The rearrangement uses TRBV5-5 and TRBJ1-5; 9 positions agree with TRBD1. Germline values: CDR1 SGHKS, CDR2 YYEKEE (reference sequence). This CDR3 is 16 amino acids long. The CDR3 loop is CASSLDRGGSHQPQHF. The CDR3 DNA reads TGTGCCAGCAGCCTGGACAGGGGAGGTAGCCATCAGCCCCAGCATTTT.

The CDR3 is CASSIAGGLNNEQFF. CDR3 nucleotides: TGTGCCAGTAGTATAGCGGGAGGGCTAAACAATGAGCAGTTCTTC. The chain links TRBV19 to TRBJ2-1, with 8 nucleotides matching TRBD2. Germline V gives CDR1 LNHDA, CDR2 SQIVND (reference sequence). This CDR3 contains 15 residues. The V gene end was trimmed by 1 base and the J gene end by 5 bases; junction bases not matched to a gene: 4.

This clone showed up just a few times. The chain employs TRBV7-9 and TRBJ2-1, with TRBD2 identical over 12 bases. Germline CDR1 and CDR2: SEHNR and FQNEAQ (reference sequence). The CDR3 covers 16 residues. V gave up 5 bases and J gave up 6 bases; unmatched junction bases: 8. The CDR3 here is CASSPTGLAGRNEQFF. The CDR3 bases are TGTGCCAGCAGCCCCACGGGACTAGCGGGTCGCAATGAGCAGTTCTTC.

The chain combines TRBV5-1 with TRBJ1-2, with 9 bases identical to TRBD1. Germline values: CDR1 SGHRS, CDR2 YFSETQ. J lost 6 bases, V lost 3 bases, and 3 bases had no gene match. The CDR3 consists of 13 residues. The CDR3 region is CASSWDRVDGYTF. The CDR3 coding sequence is TGCGCCAGCAGCTGGGACAGGGTGGATGGCTACACCTTC.

The chain links TRBV27 to TRBJ2-7; 8 nucleotides line up with TRBD2. The CDR3 is made up of 15 amino acids. Trimming removed 4 bases from V and 3 bases from J; junction bases left unmatched: 8. Germline lookup yields CDR1 MNHEY and CDR2 SMNVEV (reference sequence). This CDR3 is CASSWSKRGSYEQYF. The CDR3 DNA follows: TGTGCCAGCAGTTGGAGTAAGCGGGGGAGCTACGAGCAGTACTTC.

The V and J genes are TRBV9 and TRBJ1-1; 7 positions agree with TRBD1. The CDR3 sequence is 16 residues long. Germline lookup yields CDR1 SGDLS and CDR2 YYNGEE. The ends lost 4 bases at V and 1 base at J; junction bases unmatched: 10. CDR3 nucleotide sequence: TGTGCCAGCAGCCTGGGGCCGACAGGGCCGAACACTGAAGCTTTCTTT. Translating it yields CASSLGPTGPNTEAFF.

The rearrangement uses TRBV14 and TRBJ2-5; 10 nucleotides line up with TRBD2. The CDR3 extends over 15 amino acids. Germline loops: CDR1 SGHDN, CDR2 FVKESK. With 2 bases clipped from V and 1 base from J, the junction kept 1 base outside the gene matches. CDR3 nucleotide sequence: TGTGCCAGCAGCCAACTAGCGGGAGCCCAAGAGACCCAGTACTTC. It translates to CASSQLAGAQETQYF.